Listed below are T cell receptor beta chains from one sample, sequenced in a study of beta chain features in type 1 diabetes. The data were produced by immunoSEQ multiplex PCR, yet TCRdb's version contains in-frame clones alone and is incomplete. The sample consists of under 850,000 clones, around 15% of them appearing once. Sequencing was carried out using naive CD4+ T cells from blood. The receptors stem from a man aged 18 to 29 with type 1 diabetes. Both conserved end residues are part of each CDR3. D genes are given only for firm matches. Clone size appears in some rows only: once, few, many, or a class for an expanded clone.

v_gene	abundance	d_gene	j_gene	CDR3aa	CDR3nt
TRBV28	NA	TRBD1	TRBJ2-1	CASSTLWGTGTYNEQFF	TGTGCCAGCAGTACCCTGTGGGGGACAGGGACCTACAATGAGCAGTTCTTC
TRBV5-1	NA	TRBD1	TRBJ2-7	CASSQGTGLTYEQYF	TGCGCCAGCAGCCAGGGGACAGGATTGACCTACGAGCAGTACTTC
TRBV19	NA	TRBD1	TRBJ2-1	CASINRGDEQFF	TGTGCCAGTATAAACAGGGGCGATGAGCAGTTCTTC
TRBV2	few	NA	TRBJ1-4	CASSFTGKLFF	TGTGCCAGCAGTTTCACGGGAAAACTGTTTTTT
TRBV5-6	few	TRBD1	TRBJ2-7	CASSLDPGGTYEQYF	TGTGCCAGCAGCTTGGATCCAGGGGGCACCTACGAGCAGTACTTC
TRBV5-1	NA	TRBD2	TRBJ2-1	CASSLPGGPYNEQFF	TGCGCCAGCAGCTTGCCGGGGGGGCCTTACAATGAGCAGTTCTTC
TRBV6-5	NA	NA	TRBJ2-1	CASSSPAGGNEQFF	TGTGCCAGCAGTTCCCCGGCAGGTGGCAATGAGCAGTTCTTC
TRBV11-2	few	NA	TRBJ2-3	CASSLRASTDTQYF	TGTGCCAGCAGCTTAAGGGCTTCCACAGATACGCAGTATTTT
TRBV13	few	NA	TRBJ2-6	CASSLISGANVLTF	TGTGCCAGCAGCCTCATCTCTGGGGCCAACGTCCTGACTTTC
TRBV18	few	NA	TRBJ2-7	CASSPGSQYYEQYF	TGTGCCAGCTCACCGGGCTCCCAATACTACGAGCAGTACTTC
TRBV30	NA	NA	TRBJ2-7	CAWSHGSRYEQYF	TGTGCCTGGTCTCATGGCAGTCGCTACGAGCAGTACTTC
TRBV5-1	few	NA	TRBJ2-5	CASSSPPFETQYF	TGCGCCAGCAGCTCGCCCCCCTTTGAGACCCAGTACTTC
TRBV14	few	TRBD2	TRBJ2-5	CASSHLTSWETQYF	TGTGCCAGCAGCCACCTGACTAGCTGGGAGACCCAGTACTTC
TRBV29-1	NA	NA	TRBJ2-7	CSVEQGLQYF	TGCAGCGTAGAACAGGGCTTGCAGTACTTC
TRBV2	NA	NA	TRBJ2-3	CASGGGGSTDTQYF	TGTGCCAGCGGGGGGGGCGGTAGCACAGATACGCAGTATTTT
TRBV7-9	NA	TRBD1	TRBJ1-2	CASTQSGTGAIYGYTF	TGTGCCAGCACTCAATCCGGGACAGGGGCGATCTATGGCTACACCTTC
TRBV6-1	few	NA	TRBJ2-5	CASRLPGSGETQYF	TGTGCCAGCAGGCTTCCAGGGAGTGGGGAGACCCAGTACTTC
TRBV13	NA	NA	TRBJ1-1	CASTWGINTEAFF	TGTGCCAGCACCTGGGGGATAAACACTGAAGCTTTCTTT
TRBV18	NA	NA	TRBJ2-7	CASSPLFSGPLSYEQYF	TGTGCCAGCTCACCGCTGTTTTCCGGCCCCCTCTCCTACGAGCAGTACTTC
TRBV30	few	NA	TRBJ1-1	CAWSGGLSEAFF	TGTGCCTGGAGCGGGGGGCTATCTGAAGCTTTCTTT
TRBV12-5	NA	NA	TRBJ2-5	CASGLGETQYF	TGTGCTAGTGGTTTGGGCGAGACCCAGTACTTC
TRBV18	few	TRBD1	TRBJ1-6	CASSPGGQGDSPLHF	TGTGCCAGCTCACCTGGGGGACAGGGGGATTCACCCCTCCACTTT
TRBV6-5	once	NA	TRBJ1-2	CASSYSYRQGYGYTF	TGTGCCAGCAGTTACTCATATCGGCAGGGGTATGGCTACACCTTC
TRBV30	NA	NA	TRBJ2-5	CAWRGLSQETQYF	TGTGCCTGGAGGGGGCTGTCACAAGAGACCCAGTACTTC
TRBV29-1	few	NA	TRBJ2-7	CSVELGTNYYEQYF	TGCAGCGTTGAACTTGGGACCAACTACTACGAGCAGTACTTC
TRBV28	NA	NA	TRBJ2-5	CASSNQETQYF	TGTGCCAGCAGTAACCAAGAGACCCAGTACTTC
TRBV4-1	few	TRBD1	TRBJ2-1	CASRLSGTGDAYNEQFF	TGCGCCAGCAGGCTCTCCGGGACAGGGGACGCCTACAATGAGCAGTTCTTC
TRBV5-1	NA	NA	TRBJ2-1	CASSSPSNEQFF	TGCGCCAGCAGCTCCCCTAGCAATGAGCAGTTCTTC
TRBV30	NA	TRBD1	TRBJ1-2	CAWSVPGTGGRGYTF	TGTGCCTGGAGTGTACCCGGGACAGGGGGCCGTGGCTACACCTTC
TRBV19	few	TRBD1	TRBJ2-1	CASSRTGGGNEQFF	TGTGCCAGTAGTCGGACAGGGGGTGGGAATGAGCAGTTCTTC
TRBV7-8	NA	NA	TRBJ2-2	CASSLAQGSGELFF	TGTGCCAGCAGCTTAGCGCAAGGATCCGGGGAGCTGTTTTTT
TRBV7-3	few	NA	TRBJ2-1	CASSPSVGTLNEQFF	TGTGCCAGCAGCCCATCTGTTGGGACACTCAATGAGCAGTTCTTC
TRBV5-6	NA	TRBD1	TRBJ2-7	CASSGWGQGNSYEQYF	TGTGCCAGCAGCGGGTGGGGACAGGGCAACTCCTACGAGCAGTACTTC
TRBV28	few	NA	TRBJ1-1	CASPPTRRDSEAFF	TGTGCCAGCCCTCCCACAAGACGGGACTCTGAAGCTTTCTTT
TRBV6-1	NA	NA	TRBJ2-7	CASSEGGGSGEQYF	TGTGCCAGCAGTGAAGGAGGAGGGAGTGGCGAGCAGTACTTC
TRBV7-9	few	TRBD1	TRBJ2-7	CASSGTGLWEQYF	TGTGCCAGCAGCGGGACAGGTCTCTGGGAGCAGTACTTC
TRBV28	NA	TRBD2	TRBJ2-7	CASSTELAGAAYEQYF	TGTGCCAGCAGTACCGAACTAGCGGGGGCAGCATACGAGCAGTACTTC
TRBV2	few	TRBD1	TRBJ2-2	CASSGQGDTGELFF	TGTGCCAGCAGTGGACAGGGAGACACCGGGGAGCTGTTTTTT
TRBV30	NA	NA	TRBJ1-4	CAWSVIVPPKLFF	TGTGCCTGGAGTGTAATCGTGCCCCCCAAACTGTTTTTT
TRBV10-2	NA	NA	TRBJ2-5	CASSGTAGETQYF	TGCGCCAGCAGTGGGACAGCAGGGGAGACCCAGTACTTC
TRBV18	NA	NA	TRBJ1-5	CASSPGRDQPQHF	TGTGCCAGCTCACCAGGGCGGGATCAGCCCCAGCATTTT